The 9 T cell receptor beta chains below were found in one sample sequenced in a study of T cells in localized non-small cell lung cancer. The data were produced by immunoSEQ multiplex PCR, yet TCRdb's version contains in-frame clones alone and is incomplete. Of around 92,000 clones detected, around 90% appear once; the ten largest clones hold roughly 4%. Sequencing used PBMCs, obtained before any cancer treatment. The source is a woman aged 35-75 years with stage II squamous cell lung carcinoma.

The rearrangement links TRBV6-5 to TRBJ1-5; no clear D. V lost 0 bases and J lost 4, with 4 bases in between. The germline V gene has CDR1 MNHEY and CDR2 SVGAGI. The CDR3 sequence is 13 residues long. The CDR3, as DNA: TGTGCCAGCAGTTACTCGATAAATCAGCCCCAGCATTTT. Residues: CASSYSINQPQHF.

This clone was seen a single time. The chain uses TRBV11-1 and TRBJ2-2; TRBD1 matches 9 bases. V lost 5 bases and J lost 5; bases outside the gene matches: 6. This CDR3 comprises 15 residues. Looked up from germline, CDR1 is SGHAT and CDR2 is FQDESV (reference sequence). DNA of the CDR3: TGTGCCAGCAGCCCCCGGACAGGGGTGACCGGGGAGCTGTTTTTT. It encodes CASSPRTGVTGELFF.

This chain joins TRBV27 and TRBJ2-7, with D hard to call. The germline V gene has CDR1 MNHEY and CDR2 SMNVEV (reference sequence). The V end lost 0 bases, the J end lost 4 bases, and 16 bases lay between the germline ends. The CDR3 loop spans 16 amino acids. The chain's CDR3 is CASSLSLPYSAYEQYF. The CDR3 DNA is TGTGCCAGCAGTTTATCCCTTCCCTACAGTGCTTACGAGCAGTACTTC.

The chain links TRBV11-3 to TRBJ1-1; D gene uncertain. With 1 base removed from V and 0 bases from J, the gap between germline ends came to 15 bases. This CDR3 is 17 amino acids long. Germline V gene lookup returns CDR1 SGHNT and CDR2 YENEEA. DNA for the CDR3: TGTGCCAGCAGCTTAGTGTTGGGGAGGTTTATGAACACTGAAGCTTTCTTT. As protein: CASSLVLGRFMNTEAFF.

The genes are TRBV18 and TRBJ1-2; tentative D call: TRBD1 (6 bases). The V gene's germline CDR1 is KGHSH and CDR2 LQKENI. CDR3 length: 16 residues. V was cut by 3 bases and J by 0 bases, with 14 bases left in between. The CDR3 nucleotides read TGTGCCAGCTCACCTGATTACAGGGCCACTAACTATGGCTACACCTTC. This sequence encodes CASSPDYRATNYGYTF.

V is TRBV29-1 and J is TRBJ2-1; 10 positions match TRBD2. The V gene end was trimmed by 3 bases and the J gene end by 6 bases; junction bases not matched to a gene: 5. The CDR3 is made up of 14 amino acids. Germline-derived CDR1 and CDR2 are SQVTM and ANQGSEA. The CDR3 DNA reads TGCAGCGTTGACTCCCGACTAGCGGGCAATGAGCAGTTCTTC. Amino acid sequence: CSVDSRLAGNEQFF.

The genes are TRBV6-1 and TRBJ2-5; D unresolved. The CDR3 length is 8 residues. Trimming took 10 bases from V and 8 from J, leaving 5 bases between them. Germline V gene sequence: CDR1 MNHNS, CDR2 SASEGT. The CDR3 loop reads CATGTQYF. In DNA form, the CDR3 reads TGTGCCACTGGCACCCAGTACTTC.

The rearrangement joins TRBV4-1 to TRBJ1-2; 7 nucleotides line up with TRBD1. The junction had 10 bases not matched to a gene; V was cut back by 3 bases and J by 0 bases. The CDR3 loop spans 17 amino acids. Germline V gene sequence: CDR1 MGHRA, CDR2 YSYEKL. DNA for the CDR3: TGCGCCAGCAGCCATGTCTATAGGGACAGAACTAACTATGGCTACACCTTC. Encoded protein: CASSHVYRDRTNYGYTF.

The CDR3 here is CASSSVGAWETQYF. The CDR3 DNA follows: TGTGCCAGCAGTTCCGTGGGGGCCTGGGAGACCCAGTACTTC. The V call is TRBV6-1, the J call TRBJ2-5; a weak D match, TRBD1 (6 bases). The CDR3 consists of 14 residues. Germline CDR1 is MNHNS and CDR2 is SASEGT. Trimming pared 5 bases from V and 5 bases from J, leaving 15 bases between.